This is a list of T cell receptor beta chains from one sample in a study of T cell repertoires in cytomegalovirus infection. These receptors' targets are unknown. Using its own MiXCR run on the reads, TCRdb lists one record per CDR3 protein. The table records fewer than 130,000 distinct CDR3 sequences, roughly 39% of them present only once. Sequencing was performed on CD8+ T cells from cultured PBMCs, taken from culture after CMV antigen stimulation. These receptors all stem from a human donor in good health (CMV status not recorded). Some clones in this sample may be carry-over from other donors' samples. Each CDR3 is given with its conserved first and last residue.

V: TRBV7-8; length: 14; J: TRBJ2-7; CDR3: CASSSFLLADEQYF
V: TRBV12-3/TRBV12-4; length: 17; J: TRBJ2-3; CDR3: CASSLVGLAGSTDTQYF
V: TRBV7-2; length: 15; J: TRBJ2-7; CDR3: CASSSSRVDTYEQYF
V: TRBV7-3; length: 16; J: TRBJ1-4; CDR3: CASSSNRGATNEKLFF
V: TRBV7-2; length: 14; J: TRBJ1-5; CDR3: CASSPTGPNQPQHF
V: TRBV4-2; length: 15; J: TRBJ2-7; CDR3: CASSQGPGYNPEQYF
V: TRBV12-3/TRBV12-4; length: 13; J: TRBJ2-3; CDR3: CASSLVNTDTQYF
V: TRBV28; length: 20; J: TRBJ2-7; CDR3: CASSPVGLAGGLRSSYEQYF
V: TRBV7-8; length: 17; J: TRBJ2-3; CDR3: CASRRVAGGTNTDTQYF
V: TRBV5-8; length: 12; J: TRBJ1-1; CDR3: CARKGEDRKAFF
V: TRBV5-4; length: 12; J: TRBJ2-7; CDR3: CASSLENFEQYF
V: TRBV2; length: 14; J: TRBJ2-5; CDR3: CASSEVSLQETQYF
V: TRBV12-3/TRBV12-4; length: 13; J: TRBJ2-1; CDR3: CASTPSEYNEQVF
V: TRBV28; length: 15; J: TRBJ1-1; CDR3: CASSPGGVPNTEAFF
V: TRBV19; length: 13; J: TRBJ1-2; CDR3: CASSLGVYYGYTF
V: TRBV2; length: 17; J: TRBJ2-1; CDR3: CASSEAGRGGVYNEQFF
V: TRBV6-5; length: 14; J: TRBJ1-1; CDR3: CASSYTGGNTEAFF
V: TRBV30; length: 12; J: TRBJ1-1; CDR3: CAWSVPPSEAFF